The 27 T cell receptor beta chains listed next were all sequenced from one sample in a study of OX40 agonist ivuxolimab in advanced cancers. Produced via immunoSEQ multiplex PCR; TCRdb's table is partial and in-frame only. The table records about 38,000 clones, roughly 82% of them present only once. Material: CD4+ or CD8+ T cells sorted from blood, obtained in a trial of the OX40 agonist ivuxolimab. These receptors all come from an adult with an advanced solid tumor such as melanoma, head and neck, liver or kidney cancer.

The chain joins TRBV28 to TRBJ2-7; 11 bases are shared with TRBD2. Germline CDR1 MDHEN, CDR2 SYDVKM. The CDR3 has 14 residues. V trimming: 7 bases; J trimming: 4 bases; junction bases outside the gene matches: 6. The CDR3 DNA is TGTGCCAGCACCCCTGGACTAGCGGGTTACGAGCAGTACTTC. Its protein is CASTPGLAGYEQYF.

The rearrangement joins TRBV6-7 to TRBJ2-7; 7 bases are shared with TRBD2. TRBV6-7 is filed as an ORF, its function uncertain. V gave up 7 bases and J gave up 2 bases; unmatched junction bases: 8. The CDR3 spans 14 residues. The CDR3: CASNFARGAYEQYF. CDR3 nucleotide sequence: TGTGCCAGCAACTTCGCCCGGGGGGCCTACGAGCAGTACTTC.

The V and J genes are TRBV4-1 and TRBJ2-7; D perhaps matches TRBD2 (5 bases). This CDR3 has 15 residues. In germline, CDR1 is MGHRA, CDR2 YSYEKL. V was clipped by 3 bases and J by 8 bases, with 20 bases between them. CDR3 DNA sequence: TGCGCCAGCAGCCAGCCTAGCCGTCGGCGGTCCAAGCAGTACTTC. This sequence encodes CASSQPSRRRSKQYF.

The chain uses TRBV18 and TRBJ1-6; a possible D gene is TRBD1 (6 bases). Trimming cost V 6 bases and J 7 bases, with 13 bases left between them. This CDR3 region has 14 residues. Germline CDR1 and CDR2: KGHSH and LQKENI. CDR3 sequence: CASSYDRRNSPLHF. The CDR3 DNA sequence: TGTGCCAGCTCGTATGACAGGCGAAATTCACCCCTCCACTTT.

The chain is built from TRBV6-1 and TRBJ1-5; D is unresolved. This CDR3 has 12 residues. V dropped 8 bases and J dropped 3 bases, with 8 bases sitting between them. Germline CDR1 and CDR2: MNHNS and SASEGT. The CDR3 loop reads CASSKVNQPQHF. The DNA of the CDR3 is TGTGCCAGCTCGAAGGTCAATCAGCCCCAGCATTTT.

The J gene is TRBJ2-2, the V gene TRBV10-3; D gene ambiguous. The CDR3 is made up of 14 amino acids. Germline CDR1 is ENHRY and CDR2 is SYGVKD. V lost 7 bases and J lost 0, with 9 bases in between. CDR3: CAIKSGSNTGELFF. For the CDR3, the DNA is TGTGCCATCAAATCTGGGTCGAACACCGGGGAGCTGTTTTTT.

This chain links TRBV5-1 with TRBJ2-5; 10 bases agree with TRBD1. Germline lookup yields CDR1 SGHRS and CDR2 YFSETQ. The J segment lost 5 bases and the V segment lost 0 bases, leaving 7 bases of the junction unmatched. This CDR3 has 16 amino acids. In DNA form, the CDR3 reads TGCGCCAGCAGCTTGGTGGTGACAGGGGGCGGGGAGACCCAGTACTTC. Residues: CASSLVVTGGGETQYF.

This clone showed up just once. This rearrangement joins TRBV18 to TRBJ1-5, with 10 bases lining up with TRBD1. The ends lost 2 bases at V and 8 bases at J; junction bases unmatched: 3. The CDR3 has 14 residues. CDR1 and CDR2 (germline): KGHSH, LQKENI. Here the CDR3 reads CASSPRQGAEPQHF. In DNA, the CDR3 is TGTGCCAGCTCACCAAGACAGGGGGCTGAGCCCCAGCATTTT.

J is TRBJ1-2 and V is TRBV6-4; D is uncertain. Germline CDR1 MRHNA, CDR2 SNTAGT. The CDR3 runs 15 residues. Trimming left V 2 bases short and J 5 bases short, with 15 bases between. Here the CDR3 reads CASSDTATDLYGYTF. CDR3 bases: TGTGCCAGCAGTGACACAGCCACGGATCTGTATGGCTACACCTTC.

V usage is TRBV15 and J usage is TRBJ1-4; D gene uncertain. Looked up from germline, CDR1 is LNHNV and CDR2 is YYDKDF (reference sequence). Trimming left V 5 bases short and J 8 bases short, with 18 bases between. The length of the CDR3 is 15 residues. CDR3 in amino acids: CATSGIRDAGEKLFF. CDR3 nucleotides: TGTGCCACCAGCGGTATCCGGGATGCGGGGGAAAAACTGTTTTTT.

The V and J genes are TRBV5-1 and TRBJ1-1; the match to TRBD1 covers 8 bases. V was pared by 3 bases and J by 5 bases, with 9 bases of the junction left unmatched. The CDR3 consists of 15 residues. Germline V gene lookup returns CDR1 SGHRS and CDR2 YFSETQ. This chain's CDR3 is CASSSRQGSGTEAFF. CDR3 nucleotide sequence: TGCGCCAGCAGCTCCCGACAGGGGAGTGGAACTGAAGCTTTCTTT. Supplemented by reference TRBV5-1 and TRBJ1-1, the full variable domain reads KAGVTQTPRYLIKTRGQQVTLSCSPISGHRSVSWYQQTPGQGLQFLFEYFSETQRNKGNFPGRFSGRQFSNSRSEMNVSTLELGDSALYLCASSSRQGSGTEAFFGQGTRLTVV.

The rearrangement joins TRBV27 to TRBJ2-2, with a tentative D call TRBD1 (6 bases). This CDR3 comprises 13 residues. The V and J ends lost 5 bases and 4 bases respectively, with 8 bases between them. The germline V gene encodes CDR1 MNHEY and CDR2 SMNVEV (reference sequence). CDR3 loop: CASSTGSTGELFF. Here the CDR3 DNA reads TGTGCCAGCAGTACAGGGTCCACCGGGGAGCTGTTTTTT.

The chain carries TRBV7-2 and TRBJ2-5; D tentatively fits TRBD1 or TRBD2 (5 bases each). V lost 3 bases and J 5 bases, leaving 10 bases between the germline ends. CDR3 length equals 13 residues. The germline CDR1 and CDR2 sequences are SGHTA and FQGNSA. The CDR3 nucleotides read TGTGCCAGCAGCTTGGGGGAAGGGGAGACCCAGTACTTC. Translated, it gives CASSLGEGETQYF.

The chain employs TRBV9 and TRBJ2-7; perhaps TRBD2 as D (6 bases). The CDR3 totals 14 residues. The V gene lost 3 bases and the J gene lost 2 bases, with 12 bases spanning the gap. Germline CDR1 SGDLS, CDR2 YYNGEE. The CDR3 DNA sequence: TGTGCCAGCAGCGCCGGGACTGCCCCCTACGAGCAGTACTTC. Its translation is CASSAGTAPYEQYF.

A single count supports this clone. Here the CDR3 reads CASSAGTGAHEQYF. CDR3 DNA sequence: TGTGCCAGCAGTGCCGGGACAGGGGCCCACGAGCAGTACTTC. The J gene is TRBJ2-7, the V gene TRBV6-6, with TRBD1 matching over 10 bases. V gave up 5 bases and J gave up 5 bases; unmatched junction bases: 6. Germline CDR1 and CDR2: MNHNY and SVGAGI (reference sequence). This CDR3 has 14 residues.

Here the CDR3 DNA reads TGTGCCAGCAGTTTTGGGTACGAGCAGTACTTC. This codes for CASSFGYEQYF. The J gene is TRBJ2-7, the V gene TRBV28; D is ambiguous. V was pared by 3 bases and J by 4 bases, with 4 bases between. Germline assignment: CDR1 MDHEN and CDR2 SYDVKM. CDR3 length equals 11 residues.

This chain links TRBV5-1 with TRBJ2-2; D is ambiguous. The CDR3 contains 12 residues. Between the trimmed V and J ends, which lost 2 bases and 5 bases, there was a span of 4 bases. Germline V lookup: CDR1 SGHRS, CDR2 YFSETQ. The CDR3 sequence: CASSFRTGELFF. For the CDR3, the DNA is TGCGCCAGCAGCTTTAGAACCGGGGAGCTGTTTTTT.

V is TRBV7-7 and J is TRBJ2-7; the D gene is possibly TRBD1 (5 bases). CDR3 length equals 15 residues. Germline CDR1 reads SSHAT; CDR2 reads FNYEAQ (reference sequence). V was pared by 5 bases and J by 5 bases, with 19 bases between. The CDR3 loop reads CASSPRNFRVHEQYF. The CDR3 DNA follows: TGTGCCAGCAGCCCACGAAACTTCAGGGTCCACGAGCAGTACTTC.

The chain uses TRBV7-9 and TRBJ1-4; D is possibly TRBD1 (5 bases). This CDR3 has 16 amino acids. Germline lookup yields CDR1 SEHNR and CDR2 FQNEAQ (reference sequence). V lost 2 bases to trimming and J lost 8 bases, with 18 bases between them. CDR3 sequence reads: CASSLSLGVGKEKLFF. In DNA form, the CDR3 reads TGTGCCAGCAGCTTATCCTTAGGGGTGGGAAAAGAAAAACTGTTTTTT.

CDR3 coding DNA: TGTGCCACCAGCAAAAGGGGGCGAGGGGAGACCCAGTACTTC. Protein product: CATSKRGRGETQYF. The chain joins TRBV15 to TRBJ2-5, with TRBD1 matching over 7 bases. The junction had 7 bases not matched to a gene; V was cut back by 4 bases and J by 5 bases. The length of the CDR3 is 14 residues. The germline V gene has CDR1 LNHNV and CDR2 YYDKDF (reference sequence).

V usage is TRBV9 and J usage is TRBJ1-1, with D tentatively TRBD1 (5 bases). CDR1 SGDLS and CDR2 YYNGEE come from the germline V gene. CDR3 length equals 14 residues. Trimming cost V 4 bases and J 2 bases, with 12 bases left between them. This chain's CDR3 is CASSSGTPNTEAFF. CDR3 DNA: TGTGCCAGCAGCTCTGGGACTCCTAACACTGAAGCTTTCTTT.

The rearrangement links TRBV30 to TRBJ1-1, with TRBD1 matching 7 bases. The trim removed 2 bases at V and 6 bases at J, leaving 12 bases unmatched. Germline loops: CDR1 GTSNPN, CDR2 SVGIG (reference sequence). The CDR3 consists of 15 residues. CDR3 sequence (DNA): TGTGCCTGGAGTTCCTTAGACGACAGGGTCGCTGAAGCTTTCTTT. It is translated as CAWSSLDDRVAEAFF.

CDR3 DNA: TGTGCCAGCTCACCAGAGGCGGGATTAAGGGGGGAGCAGTACTTC. Translation: CASSPEAGLRGEQYF. The chain carries TRBV18 and TRBJ2-7; perhaps D is TRBD1 or TRBD2 (6 bases each). Germline CDR1 KGHSH, CDR2 LQKENI. Trimming cost V 2 bases and J 7 bases, with 18 bases left between them. This CDR3 contains 15 residues. The complete variable domain, with remaining parts taken from reference TRBV18 and TRBJ2-7, reads NAGVMQNPRHLVRRRGQEARLRCSPMKGHSHVYWYRQLPEEGLKFMVYLQKENIIDESGMPKERFSAEFPKEGPSILRIQQVVRGDSAAYFCASSPEAGLRGEQYFGPGTRLTVT.

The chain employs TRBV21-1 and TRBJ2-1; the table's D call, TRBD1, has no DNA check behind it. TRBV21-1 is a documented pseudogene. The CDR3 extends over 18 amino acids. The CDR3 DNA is TGTGCCAGCAGCAAAGTAGGTCAGGGGGAAAATTTCTACAATGAGCAGTTCTTC. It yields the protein CASSKVGQGENFYNEQFF.

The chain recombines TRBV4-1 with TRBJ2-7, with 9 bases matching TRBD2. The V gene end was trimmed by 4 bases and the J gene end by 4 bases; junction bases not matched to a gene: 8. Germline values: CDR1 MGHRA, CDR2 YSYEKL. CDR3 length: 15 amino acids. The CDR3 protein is CASSRDIAGAYEQYF. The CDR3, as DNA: TGCGCCAGCAGCCGAGATATAGCGGGAGCTTACGAGCAGTACTTC.

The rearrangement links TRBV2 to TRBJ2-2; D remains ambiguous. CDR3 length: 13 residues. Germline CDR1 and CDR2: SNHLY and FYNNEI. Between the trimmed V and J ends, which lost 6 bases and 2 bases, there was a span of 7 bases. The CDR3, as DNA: TGTGCCAGCAGAGGAAGCAACACCGGGGAGCTGTTTTTT. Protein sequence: CASRGSNTGELFF. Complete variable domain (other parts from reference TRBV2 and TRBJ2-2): EPEVTQTPSHQVTQMGQEVILRCVPISNHLYFYWYRQILGQKVEFLVSFYNNEISEKSEIFDDQFSVERPDGSNFTLKIRSTKLEDSAMYFCASRGSNTGELFFGEGSRLTVL.

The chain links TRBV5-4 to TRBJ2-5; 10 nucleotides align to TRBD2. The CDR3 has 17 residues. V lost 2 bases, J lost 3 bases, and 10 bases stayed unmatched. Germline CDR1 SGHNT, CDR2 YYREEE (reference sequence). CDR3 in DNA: TGTGCCAGCAGCTTTAGGATTACTAGCGGGAACAAAGAGACCCAGTACTTC. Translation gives CASSFRITSGNKETQYF.